The source of this T cell receptor (beta chain) is a study of blood T cell repertoires in COVID-19. In the study overall: The samples span acute and convalescent COVID-19 from the United States, Italy and Spain.

Germline-derived CDR1 and CDR2 are SGHKS and YYEKEE (reference sequence). The CDR3 spans 14 residues. Trimming shortened V by 4 bases and J by 2 bases, and 12 bases separated the two germline ends. The data were produced by immunoSEQ multiplex PCR, yet TCRdb's version contains in-frame clones alone and is incomplete. Among a few hundred thousand clones listed, 92% were seen once. The receptor was isolated from a woman in her 30s who had recovered from COVID-19. The genes are TRBV5-5 and TRBJ1-2; D remains ambiguous. The sample comprised PBMCs or T cells enriched from blood (not recorded which). Written as DNA, the CDR3 is TGTGCCAGCAGCCCCAATGCGGGCAACTATGGCTACACCTTC. The encoded protein is CASSPNAGNYGYTF.